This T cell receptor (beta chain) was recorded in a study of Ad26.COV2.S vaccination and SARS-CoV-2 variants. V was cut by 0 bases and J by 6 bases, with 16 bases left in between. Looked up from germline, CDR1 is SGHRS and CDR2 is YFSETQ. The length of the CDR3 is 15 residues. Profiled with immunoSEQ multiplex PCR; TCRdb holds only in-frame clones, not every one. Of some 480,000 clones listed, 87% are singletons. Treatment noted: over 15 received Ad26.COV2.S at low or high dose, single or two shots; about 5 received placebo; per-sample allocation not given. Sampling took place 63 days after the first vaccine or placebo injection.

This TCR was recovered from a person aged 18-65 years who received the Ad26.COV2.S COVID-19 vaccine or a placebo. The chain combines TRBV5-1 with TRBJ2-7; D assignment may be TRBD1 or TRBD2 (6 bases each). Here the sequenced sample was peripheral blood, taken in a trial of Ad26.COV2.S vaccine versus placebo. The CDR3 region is CASSLETGRGGEQYF. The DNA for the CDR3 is TGCGCCAGCAGCTTGGAGACAGGTCGGGGAGGCGAGCAGTACTTC.